A single T cell receptor (beta chain) is shown here with its context. This clonotype occurred a few times. Its antigen specificity is not known. It has no much larger one-base neighbor in the sample; base qualities were not kept. Data came from an Illumina NovaSeq 6000. TCR cDNA was made using 5'RACE template switching, a step that added a universal primer site and unique molecular identifiers. Priming for cDNA synthesis came from both the TCR alpha and TCR beta constant segments. Two PCR steps were used to amplify libraries, with sample barcodes and sequencing adapters being added in the second step. Libraries were sequenced on Illumina HiSeq 2500 (2x100 bp) or NovaSeq (2x150 bp). The published analysis was carried out like this. MIGEC was used to demultiplex reads and collapse the reads into UMI consensus sequences, and MiXCR was used for V(D)J alignment. Vaccine-responding clonotypes were identified with edgeR using replicate PBMC samples, with FDR below 0.01 and a log2 fold change above 5 up to day 15 being required. Each bulk clonotype received a CD4 or CD8 identity based on whether the sequenced CD4 or CD8 repertoire contained that clonotype at higher abundance. The public sequencing data were trimmed at Q25 with fastp and processed into clonotypes with MiXCR by TCRdb, which kept only in-frame beta chains. A single entry per CDR3 protein holds the most common genes and DNA from its merged rows. The V and J calls were not made by the authors but by TCRdb's processing. The sample table contains 200,000 to 250,000 distinct CDR3 sequences; only one count was recorded for about 3% of them. The ten largest clones represent around 3.3% of the sample.

This sample was included in a study of T cells after yellow fever vaccination (dated by TCRdb to the late 2010s). The study in broad terms: Libraries from fractions with low cell numbers were prepared with the SMART-Seq v4 Ultra Low Input RNA kit. To follow T-cell clones before and after primary and booster YFV17D yellow fever vaccination, bulk TCR alpha and beta repertoires were sequenced over time. Two healthy male donors, one aged 18 to 29 and one aged 30 to 40 years, were included in the cohort. Blood samples were taken at several timepoints before and after primary and secondary immunization, and bulk PBMC replicates and cell subsets were isolated.

The full study reports these points: A small share of clonotypes was detected in both CD4 and CD8 compartments, with the overlap likely arising from convergent recombination. Compared with the primary T-cell response, the secondary T-cell response was weaker but faster, peaking on day 5 rather than day 15. Computational filtering was needed because FACS-sorted repertoires could contain abundant contaminating clonotypes from the bulk population. After the booster, most clones that had expanded after primary vaccination were detected again (approximately 97% of CD4 and around 88% of CD8), suggesting broad maintenance of memory. Because the study included only a couple of donors, the extent to which the findings can be generalized is limited.

The junction carries 12 bases between V and J, which are trimmed by 9 bases and 8 bases respectively. In the germline V gene (reference sequence), CDR1 corresponds to MNHEY and CDR2 to SMNVEV. The CDR3 runs 11 amino acids, cysteine and phenylalanine included. The read is trimmed to its CDR3 DNA, 33 bases read in frame from base 1. The treatment or condition label for this specimen denotes: live attenuated yellow fever vaccine strain. PBMCs were isolated from peripheral blood using a standard Ficoll-Paque protocol. Dynabeads CD4 and CD8 positive selection kits were used to isolate CD4 and CD8 T-cell fractions. TriZol was used to extract RNA from bulk PBMCs, from CD4 and CD8 fractions, and from dextramer-positive and dextramer-negative fractions.

The receptor was isolated from a man in his late teens or twenties who received the YFV17D yellow fever vaccine. This sample comprised CD4+ T cells sorted from PBMCs, obtained 10 days after the yellow fever booster vaccination. The V and J genes are TRBV27 and TRBJ2-3, with the D gene call left open. The base sequence is TGTGCCAGTCCGAGGCCGGCTACGCAGTATTTT. This is translated as CASPRPATQYF.